What follows are 26 T cell receptor beta chains derived from one specimen sequenced in a study of T cells in Graves' hyperthyroidism and ophthalmopathy (dated by TCRdb to about 2019). The library relied on multiplex PCR. Sequenced on an Illumina HiSeq 2000. The TCR beta CDR3 regions were amplified from RNA transcripts. The TCR CDR3 was subjected to a first round of RT-PCR using the HTBI primer set and the Qiagen OneStep RT-PCR kit. The public reads were reanalyzed by TCRdb: fastp trimming at Q25, MiXCR alignment, in-frame beta chains only. Entries that share a CDR3 protein sequence are merged under the most common genes and DNA. Counted in this sample were under 450,000 distinct CDR3 sequences; roughly 12% of them appeared once. The ten most abundant clones make up 20% to 25% of the sample. The sequenced sample consisted of blood. These receptors came from a man aged 30 to 45 with Graves' hyperthyroidism that later progressed to Graves' ophthalmopathy.

This sequence joins TRBV28 and TRBJ1-4; D uncertain. Germline lookup yields CDR1 MDHEN and CDR2 SYDVKM. Trimming left V 3 bases short and J 5 bases short, with 10 bases between. There are 14 residues in the CDR3. In nucleotides, the CDR3 is TGTGCCAGCAGTTTGGCGACGGAAAATGAAAAACTGTTTTTT. It encodes CASSLATENEKLFF.

This clonotype was counted a few times. V and J are TRBV14 and TRBJ2-7; D uncertain. The CDR3 spans 14 residues. The V and J ends lost 0 bases and 3 bases respectively, with 9 bases between them. Germline-derived CDR1 and CDR2 are SGHDN and FVKESK. This CDR3 reads CASSQERSIYEQYF. The CDR3 nucleotides are TGTGCCAGCAGCCAAGAGAGGAGCATCTACGAGCAGTACTTC.

This sequence joins TRBV10-3 and TRBJ2-5; 9 positions agree with TRBD2. The CDR3 length is 15 residues. V trimming: 6 bases; J trimming: 4 bases; junction bases outside the gene matches: 9. Germline values: CDR1 ENHRY, CDR2 SYGVKD. The CDR3 sequence is CAISPPSGAGETQYF. DNA of the CDR3: TGTGCCATCAGCCCTCCTAGCGGGGCAGGAGAGACCCAGTACTTC.

This clonotype was detected ten times or more. The gene calls are TRBV13 and TRBJ2-5, with no clear D. Looked up from germline, CDR1 is PRHDT and CDR2 is FYEKMQ (reference sequence). The CDR3 has 14 amino acids. Trimming removed 2 bases from V and 5 bases from J, with 12 bases in between. The DNA of the CDR3 is TGTGCCAGCAGCTTACGTGCCAACGGGGAGACCCAGTACTTC. The encoded protein is CASSLRANGETQYF.

For the CDR3, the DNA is TGTGCCAGCAGCTTGGCGGGGGCCTTTAACACTGAAGCTTTCTTT. It specifies CASSLAGAFNTEAFF. The chain joins TRBV5-8 to TRBJ1-1; possible D gene TRBD1, 6 bases. The CDR3 consists of 15 residues. Germline CDR1 reads SGHTS; CDR2 reads YDEGEE. Trimming pared 0 bases from V and 2 bases from J, leaving 11 bases between. Filled out from reference TRBV5-8 and TRBJ1-1, the complete variable domain reads EAGVTQSPTHLIKTRGQQATLRCSPISGHTSVYWYQQALGLGLQFLLWYDEGEERNRGNFPPRFSGRQFPNYSSELNVNALELEDSALYLCASSLAGAFNTEAFFGQGTRLTVV.

This clonotype was counted many times. This chain joins TRBV7-8 and TRBJ1-6, with D possibly TRBD1 on 6 matching bases. This CDR3 is built from 17 residues. Germline CDR1 and CDR2: SGHVS and FQNEAQ. With 1 base removed from V and 7 bases from J, the gap between germline ends came to 17 bases. The CDR3 sequence is CASSLVQGGGRNSPLHF. The CDR3 DNA sequence: TGTGCCAGCAGCTTAGTTCAGGGTGGGGGGCGAAATTCACCCCTCCACTTT.

V usage is TRBV29-1 and J usage is TRBJ2-3; TRBD2 agrees at 14 bases. Germline lookup yields CDR1 SQVTM and CDR2 ANQGSEA. V shed 6 bases and J 4 bases; nucleotides not matched to a gene: 6. CDR3 size: 15 residues. The CDR3 DNA follows: TGCAGCGTCCAGACTAGCGGGGGGGCTGCAGATACGCAGTATTTT. This encodes CSVQTSGGAADTQYF.

This clonotype has a count of ten or more. V gene TRBV11-2 combines with J gene TRBJ1-2, with a possible D match to TRBD1 (6 bases). CDR1 and CDR2 (germline): SGHAT, FQNNGV. This CDR3 has 14 amino acids. V lost 3 bases to trimming and J lost 3 bases, with 11 bases between them. CDR3: CASSLSRGHYGYTF. The CDR3 bases are TGTGCCAGCAGCTTGTCGCGGGGGCACTATGGCTACACCTTC.

V and J are TRBV19 and TRBJ1-5; D not resolved. CDR1 LNHDA and CDR2 SQIVND come from the germline V gene (reference sequence). The CDR3 has 15 amino acids. The ends were cut back, 2 bases at V and 0 bases at J, with 8 bases in the middle. The CDR3 is CASSIYDYSNQPQHF. The CDR3 DNA is TGTGCCAGTAGTATATACGACTATAGCAATCAGCCCCAGCATTTT. The full variable domain, in which reference TRBV19 and TRBJ1-5 provide the parts outside the CDR3, is DGGITQSPKYLFRKEGQNVTLSCEQNLNHDAMYWYRQDPGQGLRLIYYSQIVNDFQKGDIAEGYSVSREKKESFPLTVTSAQKNPTAFYLCASSIYDYSNQPQHFGDGTRLSIL.

This clonotype showed up many times. The chain carries TRBV7-9 and TRBJ1-1, with D possibly being TRBD1 (5 bases). V lost 3 bases to trimming and J lost 5 bases, with 13 bases between them. The germline V gene has CDR1 SEHNR and CDR2 FQNEAQ (reference sequence). CDR3 length: 14 amino acids. For the CDR3, the DNA is TGTGCCAGCAGCTTGGGGGAAGGATGGACTGAAGCTTTCTTT. It is translated as CASSLGEGWTEAFF.

The chain has TRBV7-3 and TRBJ1-1; D is perhaps TRBD1 (5 bases). This CDR3 has 18 amino acids. Germline CDR1 and CDR2: SGHTA and FQGTGA. V was pared by 5 bases and J by 4 bases, with 26 bases between. CDR3 region: CASSPKPGEDPGGTEAFF. The CDR3 coding sequence is TGTGCCAGCAGCCCCAAGCCCGGTGAGGACCCTGGGGGCACTGAAGCTTTCTTT.

In its sample, this clonotype was seen a few times. CDR3 coding DNA: TGTGCCACCAGTGATAGACCGGGACAGGGTCTCTACGAGCAGTACTTC. Its protein is CATSDRPGQGLYEQYF. This chain links TRBV24-1 with TRBJ2-7; 9 nucleotides match TRBD1. The CDR3 spans 16 residues. The V gene's germline CDR1 is KGHDR and CDR2 SFDVKD. V shed 3 bases, J shed 3 bases, and the junction held 8 bases outside the gene matches.

Only a few counts were recorded for this clonotype. V is TRBV4-2 and J is TRBJ1-6; no firm D call. CDR3 length: 13 amino acids. Germline loops: CDR1 LGHNA, CDR2 YNFKEQ. Trimming pared 0 bases from V and 10 bases from J, leaving 7 bases between. CDR3 sequence: CASSQDGESPLHF. DNA of the CDR3: TGTGCCAGCAGCCAAGATGGAGAGTCACCCCTCCACTTT.

The rearrangement uses TRBV11-3 and TRBJ2-3, with 13 positions matching TRBD2. The V segment lost 6 bases and the J segment 4 bases; nucleotides outside the gene matches: 13. The CDR3 runs 18 residues. Germline loops: CDR1 SGHNT, CDR2 YENEEA. The CDR3 loop is CASRGLAGAYFSSDTQYF. CDR3 DNA: TGTGCCAGCAGAGGACTAGCGGGGGCCTATTTTTCCTCAGATACGCAGTATTTT.

The V and J genes are TRBV9 and TRBJ2-2, with D possibly called TRBD1 or TRBD2 (7 bases each). Trimming removed 5 bases at V and 6 bases at J, with 20 bases between. Germline CDR1 is SGDLS and CDR2 is YYNGEE. The CDR3 covers 16 residues. CDR3 bases: TGTGCCAGCAGTCGAACAGGGGACTATCAATCCGGGGAGCTGTTTTTT. Amino acids: CASSRTGDYQSGELFF.

This clonotype was found a few times. The chain employs TRBV5-5 and TRBJ2-7, with 9 bases lining up with TRBD2. V was clipped by 0 bases and J by 4 bases; unmatched bases: 11. Per germline, CDR1 SGHKS and CDR2 YYEKEE (reference sequence). The CDR3 contains 17 residues. In nucleotides, the CDR3 is TGTGCCAGCAGCTTGGGTTTGGCGGGGGGGCCGATGTACGAGCAGTACTTC. This translates into CASSLGLAGGPMYEQYF. The full variable domain, rest sourced from reference TRBV5-5 and TRBJ2-7, is DAGVTQSPTHLIKTRGQQVTLRCSPISGHKSVSWYQQVLGQGPQFIFQYYEKEERGRGNFPDRFSARQFPNYSSELNVNALLLGDSALYLCASSLGLAGGPMYEQYFGPGTRLTVT.

This clonotype was detected a few times. The chain uses TRBV15 and TRBJ1-1, with no clear D. CDR3 length: 13 amino acids. Trimming cost V 0 bases and J 3 bases, with 5 bases left between them. CDR1 is LNHNV and CDR2 is YYDKDF in the germline V gene (reference sequence). CDR3 protein: CATSREVYTEAFF. In DNA, the CDR3 is TGTGCCACCAGCAGAGAGGTCTACACTGAAGCTTTCTTT. Complete variable domain (other parts from reference TRBV15 and TRBJ1-1): DAMVIQNPRYQVTQFGKPVTLSCSQTLNHNVMYWYQQKSSQAPKLLFHYYDKDFNNEADTPDNFQSRRPNTSFCFLDIRSPGLGDTAMYLCATSREVYTEAFFGQGTRLTVV.

This clonotype was counted many times. The genes are TRBV27 and TRBJ1-2; unclear D gene. Trimming removed 4 bases from V and 7 bases from J, with 22 bases in between. Germline assignment: CDR1 MNHEY and CDR2 SMNVEV (reference sequence). The CDR3 runs to 16 residues. The CDR3 region has the DNA TGTGCCAGCAGTTGGTCTTCATCGGGCCAAACGAGTGGCTACACCTTC. Amino acid sequence: CASSWSSSGQTSGYTF.

This clonotype was found many times. The genes are TRBV7-9 and TRBJ2-1; the match to TRBD1 covers 8 bases. The CDR3 extends over 14 amino acids. CDR1 and CDR2 from the germline V gene are SEHNR and FQNEAQ (reference sequence). V gave up 5 bases and J gave up 8 bases; unmatched junction bases: 8. CDR3: CASSPRTGNDEQFF. The CDR3 nucleotides read TGTGCCAGCAGCCCTAGGACAGGGAACGATGAGCAGTTCTTC.

This clonotype was seen more than once but under ten times. The chain links TRBV28 to TRBJ2-5; 7 nucleotides align to TRBD1. CDR3 length: 14 residues. The junction had 8 bases not matched to a gene; V was cut back by 5 bases and J by 5 bases. Germline CDR1 MDHEN, CDR2 SYDVKM. CDR3 DNA: TGTGCCAGCAGTACCGCTCGACAGGGCGAGACCCAGTACTTC. This codes for CASSTARQGETQYF. Supplemented by reference TRBV28 and TRBJ2-5, the full variable domain reads DVKVTQSSRYLVKRTGEKVFLECVQDMDHENMFWYRQDPGLGLRLIYFSYDVKMKEKGDIPEGYSVSREKKERFSLILESASTNQTSMYLCASSTARQGETQYFGPGTRLLVL.

This chain links TRBV12-3 or TRBV12-4 with TRBJ2-3; unclear D gene. V lost 5 bases, J lost 2 bases, and 11 bases lay in between. This CDR3 contains 14 residues. This CDR3 reads CASSRSRYTDTQYF. The DNA for the CDR3 is TGTGCCAGCAGTCGGTCGCGGTACACAGATACGCAGTATTTT.

This clonotype has a count of ten or more. The V gene is TRBV11-2, the J gene TRBJ1-5; no clear D gene. Trimming left V 5 bases short and J 10 bases short, with 9 bases between. This CDR3 has 11 residues. Germline CDR1 is SGHAT and CDR2 is FQNNGV. The CDR3 sequence is CASSPHGPQHF. The CDR3 nucleotides read TGTGCCAGCAGCCCCCATGGACCCCAGCATTTT.

This clonotype was counted many times. The chain joins TRBV27 to TRBJ1-2; no firm D call. Germline values: CDR1 MNHEY, CDR2 SMNVEV (reference sequence). The CDR3 runs to 14 residues. The V end was cut by 1 base, the J end by 3 bases, with 9 bases between. Here the CDR3 reads CASSLYAGYYGYTF. The CDR3 DNA follows: TGTGCCAGCAGTTTATATGCCGGGTACTATGGCTACACCTTC.

The chain combines TRBV27 with TRBJ2-1; 12 positions match TRBD1. Germline assignment: CDR1 MNHEY and CDR2 SMNVEV (reference sequence). This CDR3 has 16 residues. V shed 5 bases, J shed 6 bases, and the junction held 8 bases outside the gene matches. CDR3 protein: CASSHNRDRGLNEQFF. DNA of the CDR3: TGTGCCAGCAGTCACAACCGGGACAGGGGGCTCAATGAGCAGTTCTTC.

The sample holds many counts of this clonotype. The rearrangement uses TRBV29-1 and TRBJ2-2; D could derive from TRBD1 or TRBD2 (5 bases each). Trimming took off 4 bases at V and 3 bases at J, with 9 bases between the two ends. The CDR3 loop spans 13 amino acids. Germline V gives CDR1 SQVTM, CDR2 ANQGSEA. CDR3: CSVGDGYTGELFF. In nucleotides, the CDR3 is TGCAGCGTTGGGGACGGATACACCGGGGAGCTGTTTTTT.

About this clonotype: This may be a read error, as it is one base from a much larger clone. The DNA of the CDR3 is TGCAGCGTTGAAGATCGGAGCGACTACTTCACAGATGCGCAGTATTTT. Translation gives CSVEDRSDYFTDAQYF. The chain joins TRBV29-1 to TRBJ2-3; D possibly corresponds to TRBD2 (5 bases). The CDR3 is made up of 16 amino acids. CDR1 is SQVTM and CDR2 is ANQGSEA in the germline V gene.